This T cell receptor beta chain came from a study of T cell repertoires in cytomegalovirus infection. Study-wide results and limits: Pooled public TCR beta family frequency picked out CMV carriers with the relevant HLA.

TCRdb ran MiXCR on the reads and lists one entry per CDR3 protein. The data contain just under 500,000 distinct CDR3 sequences, more than 30% of them seen just once; the ten biggest clones take up around a sixth. Note on this clonotype: The antigen remains undetermined.

Germline V CDR1 and CDR2: MNHNS, SASEGT. V was trimmed by 6 bases and J by 7 bases, leaving 13 bases between them. The CDR3 spans 13 residues. The TCR originated in a human donor in good health (CMV status not recorded). Some clones in this sample may be carry-over from other donors' samples. The chain carries TRBV6-1 and TRBJ2-1; weak D call: TRBD1 (6 bases). The sample in question was cultured PBMCs, obtained from culture after CMV antigen stimulation. CDR3 DNA: TGTGCCAGCAGGGACAGTTTCGGAAATGAGCAGTTCTTC. Amino acid sequence: CASRDSFGNEQFF.